The present TCR beta chain was sequenced within a study of CD8 T cells in Susac syndrome. Study results and caveats: Individuals included in the TCR sequencing and HLA analysis were acknowledged by the study to be relatively few in number.

V lost 4 bases and J 2 bases, leaving 15 bases between the germline ends. Germline loops: CDR1 DFQATT, CDR2 SNEGSKA (reference sequence). The CDR3 consists of 15 residues. High-throughput TCR beta sequencing covered peripheral CD8+ and CD4+ T cells. TEMRA cells were FACS-enriched, with CD8+ and CD4+ T cells isolated negatively. RNA was extracted with the RNeasy kit, and a quantity of 0.5 to 1 ug was reverse transcribed using random hexamers. A multiplex approach, immunoSEQ multiplex PCR, amplified TCR beta CDR3 across 54 Vbeta and 13 Jbeta. TCRdb called the immunoSEQ multiplex PCR reads again in MiXCR, with one record for every CDR3 protein. This sample has over 95,000 distinct CDR3 sequences, with about nine tenths found just once. This clonotype appeared a single time. Its specificity is not known.

The clonotype comes from a human donor in good health. The chain employs TRBV20-1 and TRBJ1-5; D is perhaps TRBD1 (5 bases). What was sequenced was CD4+ T cells from PBMCs. CDR3 in DNA: TGCAGTGCTATTGCCCAAGGGGTTCGCAATCAGCCCCAGCATTTT. It codes for CSAIAQGVRNQPQHF.